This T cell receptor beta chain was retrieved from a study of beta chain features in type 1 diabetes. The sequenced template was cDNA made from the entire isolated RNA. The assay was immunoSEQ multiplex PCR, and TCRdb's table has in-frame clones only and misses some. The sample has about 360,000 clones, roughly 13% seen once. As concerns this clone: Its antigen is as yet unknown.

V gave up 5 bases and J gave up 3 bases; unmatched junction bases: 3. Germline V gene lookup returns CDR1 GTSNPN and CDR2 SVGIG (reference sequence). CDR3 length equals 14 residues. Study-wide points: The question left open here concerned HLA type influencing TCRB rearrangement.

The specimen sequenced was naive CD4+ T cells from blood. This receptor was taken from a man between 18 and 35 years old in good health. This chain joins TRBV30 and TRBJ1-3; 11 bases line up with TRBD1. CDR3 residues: CAWGQGAIGNTIYF. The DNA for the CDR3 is TGTGCCTGGGGACAGGGGGCGATTGGAAACACCATATATTTT.